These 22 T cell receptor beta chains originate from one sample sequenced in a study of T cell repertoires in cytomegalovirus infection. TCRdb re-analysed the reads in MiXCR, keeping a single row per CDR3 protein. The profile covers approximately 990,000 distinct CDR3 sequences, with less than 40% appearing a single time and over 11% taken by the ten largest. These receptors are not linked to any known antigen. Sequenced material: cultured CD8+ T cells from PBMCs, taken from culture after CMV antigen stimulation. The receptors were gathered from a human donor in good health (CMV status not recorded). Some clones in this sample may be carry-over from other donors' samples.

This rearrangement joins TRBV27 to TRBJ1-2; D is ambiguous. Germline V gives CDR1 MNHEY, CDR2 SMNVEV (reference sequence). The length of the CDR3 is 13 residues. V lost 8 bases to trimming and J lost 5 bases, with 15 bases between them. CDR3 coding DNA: TGTGCCAGCGCGGTGGGAGGAAGGTATGGCTACACCTTC. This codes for CASAVGGRYGYTF.

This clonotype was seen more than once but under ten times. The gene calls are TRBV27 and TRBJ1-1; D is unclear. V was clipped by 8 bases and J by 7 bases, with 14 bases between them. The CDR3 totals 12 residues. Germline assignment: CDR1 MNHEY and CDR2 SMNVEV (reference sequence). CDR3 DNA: TGTGCCAGCGGGCTTGACAAGGGTGAAGCTTTCTTT. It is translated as CASGLDKGEAFF.

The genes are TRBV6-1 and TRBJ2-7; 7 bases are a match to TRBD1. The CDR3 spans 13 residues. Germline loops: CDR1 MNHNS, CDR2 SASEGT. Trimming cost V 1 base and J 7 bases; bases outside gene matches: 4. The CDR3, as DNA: TGTGCCAGCAGTGAAGTACAGGGGAATGAGCAGTACTTC. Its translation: CASSEVQGNEQYF.

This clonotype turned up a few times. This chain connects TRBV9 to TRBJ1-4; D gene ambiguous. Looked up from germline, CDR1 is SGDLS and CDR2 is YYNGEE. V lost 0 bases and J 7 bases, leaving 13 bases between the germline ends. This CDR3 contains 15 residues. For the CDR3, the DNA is TGTGCCAGCAGCGTAGAGGGCAGGCCCCTTGAAAAACTGTTTTTT. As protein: CASSVEGRPLEKLFF.

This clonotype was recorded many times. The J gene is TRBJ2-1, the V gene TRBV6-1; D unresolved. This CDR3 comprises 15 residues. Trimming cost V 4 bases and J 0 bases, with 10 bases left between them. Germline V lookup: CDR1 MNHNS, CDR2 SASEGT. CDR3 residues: CASSGPRSSYNEQFF. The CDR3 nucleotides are TGTGCCAGCAGTGGGCCACGGAGCTCCTACAATGAGCAGTTCTTC.

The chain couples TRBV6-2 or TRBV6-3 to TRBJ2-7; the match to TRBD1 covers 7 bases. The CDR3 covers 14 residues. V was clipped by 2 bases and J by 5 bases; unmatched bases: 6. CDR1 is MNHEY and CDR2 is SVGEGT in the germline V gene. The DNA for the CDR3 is TGTGCCAGCAGTTACGGGGACAGAGAAAACGAGCAGTACGTC. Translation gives CASSYGDRENEQYV.

The CDR3 sequence is CASSLGQRINEQFF. As DNA, the CDR3 is TGTGCCAGCAGTTTAGGGCAGAGGATCAATGAGCAGTTCTTC. The chain recombines TRBV27 with TRBJ2-1; D is unresolved. The germline CDR1 and CDR2 sequences are MNHEY and SMNVEV (reference sequence). The CDR3 totals 14 residues. The germline V and J ends were trimmed by 2 bases and 6 bases, with 11 bases remaining between them.

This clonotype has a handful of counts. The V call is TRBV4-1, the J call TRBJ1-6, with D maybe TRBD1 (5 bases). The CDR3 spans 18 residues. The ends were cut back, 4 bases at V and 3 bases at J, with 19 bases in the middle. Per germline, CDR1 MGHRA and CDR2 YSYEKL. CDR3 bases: TGCGCCAGCAGCCTACTAGAGCCCGGACAAGTCTATAATTCACCCCTCCACTTT. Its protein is CASSLLEPGQVYNSPLHF.

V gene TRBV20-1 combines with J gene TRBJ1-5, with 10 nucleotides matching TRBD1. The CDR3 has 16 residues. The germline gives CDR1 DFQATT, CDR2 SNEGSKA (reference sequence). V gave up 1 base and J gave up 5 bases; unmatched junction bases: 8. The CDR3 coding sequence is TGCAGTGCTAGAGCTCCGGGACAGGGGACTCATCAGCCCCAGCATTTT. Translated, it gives CSARAPGQGTHQPQHF.

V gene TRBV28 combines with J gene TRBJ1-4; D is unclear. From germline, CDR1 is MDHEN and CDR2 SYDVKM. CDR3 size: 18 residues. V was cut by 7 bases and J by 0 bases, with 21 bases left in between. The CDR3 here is CASNQRGLYLATNEKLFF. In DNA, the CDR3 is TGTGCCAGCAACCAACGCGGGTTGTATCTTGCAACTAATGAAAAACTGTTTTTT.

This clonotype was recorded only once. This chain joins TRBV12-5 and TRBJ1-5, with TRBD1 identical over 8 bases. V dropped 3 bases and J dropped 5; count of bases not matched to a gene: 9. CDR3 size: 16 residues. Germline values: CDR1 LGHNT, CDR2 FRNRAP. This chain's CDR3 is CASGFNTDRAYQPQHF. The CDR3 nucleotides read TGTGCTAGTGGTTTTAACACGGACAGGGCCTATCAGCCCCAGCATTTT.

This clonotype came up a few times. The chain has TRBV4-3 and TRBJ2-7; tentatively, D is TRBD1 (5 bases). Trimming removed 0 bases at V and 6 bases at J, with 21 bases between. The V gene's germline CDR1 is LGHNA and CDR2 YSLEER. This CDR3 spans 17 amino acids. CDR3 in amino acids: CASSQDNSPWGFIEQYV. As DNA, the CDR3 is TGCGCCAGCAGCCAAGATAACTCCCCTTGGGGCTTCATCGAGCAGTACGTC.

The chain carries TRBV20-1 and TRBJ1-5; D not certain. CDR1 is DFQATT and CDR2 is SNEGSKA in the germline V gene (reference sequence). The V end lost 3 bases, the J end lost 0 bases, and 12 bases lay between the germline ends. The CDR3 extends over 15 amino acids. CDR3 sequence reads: CSASPRIYSNQPQHF. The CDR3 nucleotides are TGCAGTGCTAGTCCCAGGATTTATAGCAATCAGCCCCAGCATTTT.

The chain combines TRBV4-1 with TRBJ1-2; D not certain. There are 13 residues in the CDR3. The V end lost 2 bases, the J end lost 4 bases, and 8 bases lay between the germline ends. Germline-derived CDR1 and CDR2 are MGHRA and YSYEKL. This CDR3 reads CASSQSTLYGYTF. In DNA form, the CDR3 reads TGCGCCAGCAGCCAAAGCACTCTCTATGGCTACACCTTC.

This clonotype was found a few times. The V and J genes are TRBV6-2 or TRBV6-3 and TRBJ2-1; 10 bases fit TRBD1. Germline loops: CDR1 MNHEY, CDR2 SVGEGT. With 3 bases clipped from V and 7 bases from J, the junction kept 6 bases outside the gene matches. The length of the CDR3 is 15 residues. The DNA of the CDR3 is TGTGCCAGCAGTTATATCGGACAGGGGGGTAATGAGCAGTTCTTC. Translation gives CASSYIGQGGNEQFF.

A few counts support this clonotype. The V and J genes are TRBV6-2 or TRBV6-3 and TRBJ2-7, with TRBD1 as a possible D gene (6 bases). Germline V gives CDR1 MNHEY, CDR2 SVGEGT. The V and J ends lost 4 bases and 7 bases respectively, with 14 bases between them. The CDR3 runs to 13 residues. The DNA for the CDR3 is TGTGCCAGCAGTTCGTACAGGGATCTTGAGCAGTACGTC. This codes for CASSSYRDLEQYV.

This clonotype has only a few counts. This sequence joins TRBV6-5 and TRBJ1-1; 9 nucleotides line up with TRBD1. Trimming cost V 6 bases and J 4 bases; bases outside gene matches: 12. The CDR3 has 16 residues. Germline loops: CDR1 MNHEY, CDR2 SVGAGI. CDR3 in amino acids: CASSPPTGQGTTEAFF. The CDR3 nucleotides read TGTGCCAGCAGCCCCCCAACCGGACAGGGGACCACTGAAGCTTTCTTT.

The CDR3: CASRQNSSSYNEQFF. CDR3 sequence (DNA): TGTGCCAGCAGACAGAACAGTAGCTCCTACAATGAGCAGTTCTTC. The chain carries TRBV5-5 and TRBJ2-1; no reliable D call. This CDR3 has 15 amino acids. From germline, CDR1 is SGHKS and CDR2 YYEKEE (reference sequence). The V end was cut by 5 bases, the J end by 0 bases, with 12 bases between.

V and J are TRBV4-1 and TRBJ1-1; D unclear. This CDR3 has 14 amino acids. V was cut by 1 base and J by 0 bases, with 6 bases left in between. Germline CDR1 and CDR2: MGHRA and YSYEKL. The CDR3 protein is CASSQAIMNTEAFF. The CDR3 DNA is TGCGCCAGCAGCCAAGCCATCATGAACACTGAAGCTTTCTTT.

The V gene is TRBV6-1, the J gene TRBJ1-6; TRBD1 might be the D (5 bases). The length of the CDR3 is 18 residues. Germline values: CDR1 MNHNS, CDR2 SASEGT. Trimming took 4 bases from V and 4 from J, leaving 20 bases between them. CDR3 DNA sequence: TGTGCCAGCAGTGTCCGGGACTCCTCGGTCGGGTATAATTCACCCCTCCACTTT. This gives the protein CASSVRDSSVGYNSPLHF.

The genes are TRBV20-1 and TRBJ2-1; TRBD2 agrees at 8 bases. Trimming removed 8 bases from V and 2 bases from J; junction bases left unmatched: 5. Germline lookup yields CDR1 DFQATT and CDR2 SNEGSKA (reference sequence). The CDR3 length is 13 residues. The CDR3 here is CSPLAVTYNEQFF. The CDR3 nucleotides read TGCAGTCCACTAGCGGTCACCTACAATGAGCAGTTCTTC.

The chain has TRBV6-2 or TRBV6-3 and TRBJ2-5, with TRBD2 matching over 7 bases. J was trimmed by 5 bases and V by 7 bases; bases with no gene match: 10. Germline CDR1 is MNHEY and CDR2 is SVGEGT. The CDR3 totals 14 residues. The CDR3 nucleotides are TGTGCCAGCAATCCAGCGGGGCTGATTGAGACCCAGTACTTC. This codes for CASNPAGLIETQYF.